The entry below gives a single T cell receptor (beta chain) sequence along with its context. As yet, its antigen is unknown. Lacking atypia, the adjacent lung had been sampled at least 2 cm away from the tumor margin. This sample stems from a study of T cells in localized non-small cell lung cancer. The trim removed 5 bases at V and 3 bases at J, leaving 6 bases unmatched. The CDR3 is 15 amino acids. Only in-frame clones appear in the TCRdb table, and some are missing; sequencing was by immunoSEQ multiplex PCR. The sample gives hundreds of clones, 28% of which show up once; 10% to 15% is in the top ten. Whole-study findings and limits: A median of about 60 of the top 100 tumor clones appeared in adjacent lung, which was paired and uninvolved.

The sequencing used normal lung tissue next to the tumor, collected before any cancer treatment. The V and J genes are TRBV6-7 and TRBJ2-1, with 8 bases lining up with TRBD2. TRBV6-7 is assigned to the ORF class and has an uncertain function. This TCR was sampled from a man between 40 and 70 years old with stage III lung adenocarcinoma. For the CDR3, the DNA is TGTGCCAGCAGTGAAGCTAGCGGGCGCTACAATGAGCAGTTCTTC. Protein product: CASSEASGRYNEQFF.